Reported below is one T cell receptor (beta chain). No cognate antigen has been identified for it. Base qualities are not recorded, but no much larger clone differs from it by a single base. About 500 nanograms of biopsy DNA per sample were submitted for commercial TCRB immunosequencing. Adaptive Biotechnology amplified CDR3 regions from genomic DNA with a two-step multiplex PCR that controlled for amplification bias. Primers for every V and J gene segment were used in the first PCR, and barcodes and Illumina adapters were added in the second PCR. CDR3 libraries were sequenced on an Illumina instrument. On the authors' methods: Analysis combined the vendor-provided pipelines with custom analysis of raw data in R/Bioconductor under R version 3.3.0. Clonality, ranging from 0 to 1, was calculated as the inverse of the normalised Shannon entropy of all productive clones. High-frequency clones were defined as the share of the repertoire taken up by the top 100 clones, keeping only clones that passed a 95% confidence test. Repertoire diversity was measured with the Simpson index, and overlap between samples was measured with the Morisita-Horn index. TCRdb retrieved this table from immuneACCESS and kept in-frame rearrangements only. Not all clones are present; in checked studies, unresolved V genes account for under half, and no reason is known for the remainder. That table furnishes V, J and clone size, whereas the DNA furnished D and trimming. This sample is represented by about 14,000 clones; around 78% of them were singletons. Clones ranked in the top ten supply less than 20% of the sample.

The data were taken from a study of T cell repertoires in ileal Crohn's disease (dated by TCRdb to about 2019). In the study overall: At the time of surgery, roughly a third of patients were active smokers, and the median duration of disease was 7.9 years. Surgery was performed for a complication in all patients, with stricturing disease in 61% and penetrating disease in approximately 40%. Postoperative therapy was given to about half of the patients, with thiopurines administered to 11 patients and anti-TNF agents administered to 15 to 20 patients. A prospective multicentre cohort supplied the 55 or so Crohn's disease patients whose TCR repertoires were analysed. The study ran alongside a multicentre cohort designed to identify predictors of early endoscopic recurrence after ileocolonic resection. A Rutgeerts score higher than i0 was the definition used for endoscopic postoperative recurrence. A total of roughly 170 mucosal samples from roughly 60 patients were sequenced, collected from several sites on the surgical specimen and at postoperative endoscopy. What the research found in general, with its limitations: Higher percentages of high-frequency clones at the time of surgery were linked to endoscopic recurrence, and every patient with clonality above 26.8% (18/57) had recurrence. Only a subgroup of patients, of unstated size, had mucosal CD4 and CD8 T cells sorted and sequenced. Patients who were active smokers at surgery had a significantly higher proportion of clonal expansions than non-smokers (roughly 27% vs 19%, p=0.02). Compared with CD4 T cells, sorted CD8 T cells held more high-frequency clones, which suggests that the mucosal expansions were mostly CD8.

Eligible patients were adults with ileal or ileocolonic Crohn's disease who had an indication for ileocolonic resection. Whole ileal mucosal biopsies were kept frozen at -80 degrees C prior to DNA extraction. Genomic DNA was extracted from frozen whole biopsies using a TRizol-based method and was quantified with a NanoDrop 2000 spectrophotometer. V loses 0 bases, J loses 3 bases, and the germline ends lie 12 bases apart. CDR1 and CDR2, per the germline V gene (reference sequence), are MNHNY and SVGAGI. The CDR3 starts with the cysteine, ends with the phenylalanine, and has 16 residues. The sequence is cut down to CDR3 DNA, 48 bases in frame from base 1.

The sequence is built from TRBV6-6 and TRBJ2-1; tentative D gene TRBD1, with 5 bases matching. The sequenced sample consisted of ileal tissue. This receptor was taken from an adult with Crohn's disease. The CDR3 sequence is CASSYSGQASYNEQFF. The DNA reads as follows: TGTGCCAGCAGTTACTCGGGGCAGGCTAGCTACAATGAGCAGTTCTTC.